This T cell receptor (beta chain) was documented in a study of PD-L1 blockade in urothelial cancer. The time point: peripheral blood 6 weeks after treatment start. Sequencing was performed with immunoSEQ multiplex PCR; in TCRdb, only in-frame clones are kept and a portion is missing. The sample yields around 62,000 clones, around nine tenths seen once. CDR1 is SGHKS, CDR2 YYEKEE, per germline (reference sequence). The CDR3 contains 12 residues. The V end was cut by 4 bases, the J end by 1 base, with 5 bases between. Sequenced here: PBMCs, sampled around atezolizumab (anti-PD-L1) treatment. The sequence was obtained from a man aged 55 to 70 with urothelial cancer. The chain recombines TRBV5-5 with TRBJ1-1; D is unclear. The CDR3: CASSAGNTEAFF. The CDR3 DNA reads TGTGCCAGCAGCGCGGGGAACACTGAAGCTTTCTTT.